The entry that follows covers one TCR beta chain sequence. Its antigen is currently unknown. Since no conserved phenylalanine or tryptophan closes the CDR3, a read error is the likely cause. The sample is drawn from a study of regulatory T cells in long-lasting Graves disease. Study results and limitations: Those with persistent Graves' had less TCR diversity than newly diagnosed patients. Few sampled subjects may have lowered accuracy. Persistent cases favored TRBV28, TRBJ1-2 and TRBJ2-5.

Arm-PCR of CDR3 regions with iRepertoire HTBI primers generated TCR beta libraries. Original processing notes: Identification of gene segments yielded over 60 TRBV and around 13 TRBJ across samples. Using its own MiXCR run on the multiplex PCR reads, TCRdb lists one record per CDR3 protein. TCRdb assigned the V and J calls; the authors' analysis was not used. The data hold about 660,000 distinct CDR3 sequences, with about 32% observed a single time. The CDR3 contains 16 residues. The trim removed 7 bases at V and 0 bases at J, leaving 8 bases unmatched. Sample time point: persistent/refractory GD, antithyroid drugs over 5 years with positive TRAb. PBMCs provided the RNA from which the TCR library was made.

This sequence was found in a female donor with Graves disease. This sample comprised peripheral blood mononuclear cells (PBMCs), obtained when the disease was refractory, from a patient treated with antithyroid drugs. The chain links TRBV12-3 or TRBV12-4 to TRBJ1-3; TRBD1 matches at 8 bases. The CDR3 sequence: CASIPGQEYSGNTIYS. CDR3 sequence (DNA): TGTGCCAGCATCCCGGGACAGGAATACTCTGGAAACACCATATATTCT.